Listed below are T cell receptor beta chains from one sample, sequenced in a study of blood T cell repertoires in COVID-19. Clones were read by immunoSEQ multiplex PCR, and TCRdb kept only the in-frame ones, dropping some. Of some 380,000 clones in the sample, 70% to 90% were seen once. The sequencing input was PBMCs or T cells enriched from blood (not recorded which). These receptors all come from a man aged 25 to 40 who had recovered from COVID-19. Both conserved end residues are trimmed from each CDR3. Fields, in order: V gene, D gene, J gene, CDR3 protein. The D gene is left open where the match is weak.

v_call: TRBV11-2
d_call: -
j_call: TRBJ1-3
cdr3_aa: ASTPNRFSGNTIY

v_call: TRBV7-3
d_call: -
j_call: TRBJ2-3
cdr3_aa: ASSSLADRAPTDTQY

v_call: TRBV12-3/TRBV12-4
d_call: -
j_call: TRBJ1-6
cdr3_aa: ASSPGVYSPLH

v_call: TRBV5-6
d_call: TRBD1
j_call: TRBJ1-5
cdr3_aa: ASSSATGGLEPQH

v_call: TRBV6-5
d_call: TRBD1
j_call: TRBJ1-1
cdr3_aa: ASRPPGGWTEAF

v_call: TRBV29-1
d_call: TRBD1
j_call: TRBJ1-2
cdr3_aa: SVAGQGVDGYT

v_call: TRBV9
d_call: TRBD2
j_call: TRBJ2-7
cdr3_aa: ASSIGSGGFYEQY

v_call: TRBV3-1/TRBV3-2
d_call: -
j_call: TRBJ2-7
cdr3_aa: ASSPRQANYEQY

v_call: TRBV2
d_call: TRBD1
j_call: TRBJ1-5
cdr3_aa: ASRGTASGGNQPQH

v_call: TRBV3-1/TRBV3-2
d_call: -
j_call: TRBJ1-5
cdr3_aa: ASSQDPGQPQH

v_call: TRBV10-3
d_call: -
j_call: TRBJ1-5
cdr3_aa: AAGGGEYSNQPQH

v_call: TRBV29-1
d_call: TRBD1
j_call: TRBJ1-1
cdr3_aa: SVAGTGIEAF

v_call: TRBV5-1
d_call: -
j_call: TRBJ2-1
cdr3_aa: ASSLGTSPDEQF

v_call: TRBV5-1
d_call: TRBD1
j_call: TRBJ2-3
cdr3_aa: ASSSTGERDTQY

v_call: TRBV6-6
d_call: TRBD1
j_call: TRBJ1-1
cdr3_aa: ASSVQGSGYTEAF

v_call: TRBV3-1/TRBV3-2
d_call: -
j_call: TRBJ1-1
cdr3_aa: ASSHNEVTGSDTEAF

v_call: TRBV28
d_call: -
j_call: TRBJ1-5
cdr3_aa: ASSLMGGRFQPQH

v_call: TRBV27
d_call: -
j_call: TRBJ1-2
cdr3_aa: ASSLSVFNYGYT

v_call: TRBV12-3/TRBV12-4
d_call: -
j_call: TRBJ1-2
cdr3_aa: ASSLSSSGYT

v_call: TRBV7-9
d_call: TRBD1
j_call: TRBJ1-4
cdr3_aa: ASSLPRQGSTNEKLF

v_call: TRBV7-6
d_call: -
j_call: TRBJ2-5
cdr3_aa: ASSQSTGLETQY